These 20 T cell receptor beta chains originate from one sample sequenced in a study of T cells of healthy individuals. MiXCR, run by TCRdb on the 5' RACE reads, gives a single entry per CDR3 protein. The data contain around 63,000 distinct CDR3 sequences, 15% to 20% of them singletons. Receptors were obtained from a human donor in good health.

The gene calls are TRBV7-9 and TRBJ2-1; 9 bases map to TRBD2. Per the germline V gene, CDR1 is SEHNR and CDR2 is FQNEAQ (reference sequence). V gave up 1 base and J gave up 0 bases; unmatched junction bases: 7. The CDR3 runs 18 residues. The CDR3 here is CASSLDLAGPSSYNEQFF. CDR3 coding DNA: TGTGCCAGCAGCTTAGATCTAGCGGGGCCAAGCTCCTACAATGAGCAGTTCTTC. Using reference TRBV7-9 and TRBJ2-1 for the parts outside the CDR3, the full variable domain is DTGVSQNPRHKITKRGQNVTFRCDPISEHNRLYWYRQTLGQGPEFLTYFQNEAQLEKSRLLSDRFSAERPKGSFSTLEIQRTEQGDSAMYLCASSLDLAGPSSYNEQFFGPGTRLTVL.

This clonotype has at least ten counts. The chain employs TRBV2 and TRBJ1-5; D is unresolved. Germline V gene data show CDR1 as SNHLY and CDR2 as FYNNEI. The CDR3 is made up of 13 amino acids. V lost 2 bases, J lost 7 bases, and 9 bases lay in between. CDR3 sequence (DNA): TGTGCCAGCAGTGAATCTAGGGAGCAGCCCCAGCATTTT. As protein: CASSESREQPQHF.

This clonotype came up a few times. This chain joins TRBV9 and TRBJ1-4, with D unclear. In germline, CDR1 is SGDLS, CDR2 YYNGEE. CDR3 length equals 13 residues. The V gene lost 3 bases and the J gene lost 9 bases, with 12 bases spanning the gap. CDR3 in amino acids: CASSEGRDKKLFF. CDR3 DNA: TGTGCCAGCAGCGAAGGGAGGGATAAAAAACTGTTTTTT.

This clonotype was observed many times. The chain has TRBV4-1 and TRBJ1-1; D call uncertain. V gave up 1 base and J gave up 1 base, with 4 bases separating them. CDR1 and CDR2 (germline): MGHRA, YSYEKL. This CDR3 comprises 13 residues. The DNA of the CDR3 is TGCGCCAGCAGCCAAGCTGGGAACACTGAAGCTTTCTTT. It codes for CASSQAGNTEAFF.

The gene calls are TRBV10-3 and TRBJ2-5, with unresolved D. The germline gives CDR1 ENHRY, CDR2 SYGVKD. The CDR3 totals 14 residues. Trimming removed 0 bases at V and 2 bases at J, with 7 bases between. In DNA, the CDR3 is TGTGCCATCAGTGAGTCGGAAGGGCAAGAGACCCAGTACTTC. Its protein product is CAISESEGQETQYF.

Here the CDR3 reads CSGGLAGYNEQFF. CDR3 coding DNA: TGCAGTGGGGGACTAGCGGGATACAATGAGCAGTTCTTC. The rearrangement links TRBV20-1 to TRBJ2-1, with 13 bases that match TRBD2. The CDR3 runs to 13 residues. Per the germline V gene, CDR1 is DFQATT and CDR2 is SNEGSKA (reference sequence). V lost 7 bases to trimming and J lost 4 bases; unmatched junction nucleotides: 1.

This chain links TRBV20-1 with TRBJ2-2, with TRBD1 as a possible D gene (6 bases). The CDR3 runs 12 residues. CDR1 and CDR2 (germline): DFQATT, SNEGSKA (reference sequence). V shed 5 bases and J shed 5 bases, with 9 bases lying between them. CDR3 in amino acids: CSAGRGTGELFF. In nucleotides, the CDR3 is TGCAGTGCTGGAAGGGGGACCGGGGAGCTGTTTTTT.

This clonotype was observed many times. The V gene is TRBV6-6, the J gene TRBJ2-1, with D possibly TRBD1 on 5 matching bases. The CDR3 has 17 residues. Trimming took 8 bases from V and 2 from J, leaving 22 bases between them. Germline-derived CDR1 and CDR2 are MNHNY and SVGAGI (reference sequence). The CDR3 nucleotides are TGTGCCAGCCCTACACCCCCCAGGGTACCGACCTACAATGAGCAGTTCTTC. Protein sequence: CASPTPPRVPTYNEQFF.

This clonotype was seen a handful of times. A single base separates this from a much larger clone, so it may be a read error. This chain uses TRBV27 with TRBJ2-7; 8 positions match TRBD1. Trimming removed 2 bases from V and 5 bases from J; junction bases left unmatched: 8. The length of the CDR3 is 15 residues. Germline CDR1 is MNHEY and CDR2 is SMNVEV (reference sequence). The CDR3 region has the DNA TGTGCCAGCAGTTTACTACCGGGACAGGAGGACGAGCAGTACTTC. Protein sequence: CASSLLPGQEDEQYF.

This clonotype was observed a handful of times. The rearrangement links TRBV2 to TRBJ1-6, with D tentatively TRBD1 (5 bases). The germline CDR1 and CDR2 sequences are SNHLY and FYNNEI. V was cut by 7 bases and J by 3 bases, with 10 bases left in between. The CDR3 length is 14 residues. The DNA for the CDR3 is TGTGCCAGCATGGGGCAGGGCTATAATTCACCCCTCCACTTT. It specifies CASMGQGYNSPLHF.

This clonotype was found a few times. The germline gene is not matched at one end of the junction; a read error may be the cause. The rearrangement links TRBV23-1 to TRBJ2-4; D unresolved. TRBV23-1 is designated an ORF whose function remains uncertain. This CDR3 comprises 12 residues. CDR3 region: CARNRRVRRPDF. DNA of the CDR3: TGCGCCAGAAACCGGAGAGTCCGACGGCCAGACTTC.

This chain uses TRBV6-6 with TRBJ2-3, with D possibly being TRBD2 (6 bases). From germline, CDR1 is MNHNY and CDR2 SVGAGI (reference sequence). The CDR3 length is 14 residues. V was shortened by 0 bases and J by 6 bases, with 10 bases between the two germline ends. The DNA of the CDR3 is TGTGCCAGCAGTTACTCCCGGGAGACGGATACGCAGTATTTT. Protein product: CASSYSRETDTQYF.

The V gene is TRBV5-1, the J gene TRBJ1-4; TRBD1 matches 8 bases. Trimming at V came to 4 bases and at J to 2 bases, leaving 4 bases not matched to a gene. The CDR3 contains 15 residues. Germline CDR1 is SGHRS and CDR2 is YFSETQ. As DNA, the CDR3 is TGCGCCAGCAGCCGGACAGGGACGACTAATGAAAAACTGTTTTTT. Its protein product is CASSRTGTTNEKLFF.

In its sample, this clonotype was seen a few times. V usage is TRBV19 and J usage is TRBJ1-2, with D maybe TRBD1 (5 bases). In germline, CDR1 is LNHDA, CDR2 SQIVND (reference sequence). The CDR3 has 15 residues. Between the trimmed V and J ends, which lost 1 base and 7 bases, there was a span of 16 bases. The CDR3: CASSIALGESSGYTF. CDR3 bases: TGTGCCAGTAGTATAGCCCTAGGGGAATCGAGTGGCTACACCTTC.

This chain joins TRBV4-1 and TRBJ1-5; possible D gene TRBD1, 6 bases. V lost 5 bases and J lost 6, with 26 bases in between. The V gene's germline CDR1 is MGHRA and CDR2 YSYEKL. The CDR3 contains 18 residues. The CDR3 coding sequence is TGCGCCAGCAGCTCGACCCGGGAGGGGGGGCGAGGGCGTCAGCCCCAGCATTTT. Translated, it gives CASSSTREGGRGRQPQHF.

This clonotype was observed at least ten times. The V gene is TRBV6-6, the J gene TRBJ2-3; D gene uncertain. Trimming removed 4 bases at V and 5 bases at J, with 7 bases between. CDR3 size: 12 residues. Per germline, CDR1 MNHNY and CDR2 SVGAGI (reference sequence). CDR3 sequence (DNA): TGTGCCAGCAGTTGGATGGGAGATACGCAGTATTTT. Its protein is CASSWMGDTQYF.

This clonotype came up many times. The chain couples TRBV24-1 to TRBJ1-5, with D uncertain. CDR1 KGHDR and CDR2 SFDVKD come from the germline V gene. Trimming left V 0 bases short and J 7 bases short, with 3 bases between. The CDR3 consists of 12 residues. For the CDR3, the DNA is TGTGCCACCAGTGATTTGGGGCAGCCCCAGCATTTT. Encoded protein: CATSDLGQPQHF.

This clonotype was observed a handful of times. The chain employs TRBV12-3 or TRBV12-4 and TRBJ2-5; D is uncertain. This CDR3 has 12 amino acids. V was cut by 1 base and J by 6 bases, with 6 bases left in between. In DNA, the CDR3 is TGTGCCAGCAGTTTAGGGGATCAGACCCAGTACTTC. As protein: CASSLGDQTQYF.

The J gene is TRBJ2-1, the V gene TRBV12-3 or TRBV12-4, with 8 bases identical to TRBD1. This CDR3 is 15 amino acids long. V dropped 5 bases and J dropped 4; count of bases not matched to a gene: 7. CDR3 protein: CASSPAGTGYNEQFF. CDR3 bases: TGTGCCAGCAGTCCCGCCGGGACAGGATACAATGAGCAGTTCTTC.

This clonotype was seen at least ten times. The chain combines TRBV4-3 with TRBJ2-2; D gene unclear. Trimming removed 1 base at V and 2 bases at J, with 11 bases between. The germline V gene encodes CDR1 LGHNA and CDR2 YSLEER. The CDR3 runs 16 residues. Here the CDR3 reads CASSQVLYSNTGELFF. For the CDR3, the DNA is TGCGCCAGCAGCCAAGTGTTGTACTCAAACACCGGGGAGCTGTTTTTT.